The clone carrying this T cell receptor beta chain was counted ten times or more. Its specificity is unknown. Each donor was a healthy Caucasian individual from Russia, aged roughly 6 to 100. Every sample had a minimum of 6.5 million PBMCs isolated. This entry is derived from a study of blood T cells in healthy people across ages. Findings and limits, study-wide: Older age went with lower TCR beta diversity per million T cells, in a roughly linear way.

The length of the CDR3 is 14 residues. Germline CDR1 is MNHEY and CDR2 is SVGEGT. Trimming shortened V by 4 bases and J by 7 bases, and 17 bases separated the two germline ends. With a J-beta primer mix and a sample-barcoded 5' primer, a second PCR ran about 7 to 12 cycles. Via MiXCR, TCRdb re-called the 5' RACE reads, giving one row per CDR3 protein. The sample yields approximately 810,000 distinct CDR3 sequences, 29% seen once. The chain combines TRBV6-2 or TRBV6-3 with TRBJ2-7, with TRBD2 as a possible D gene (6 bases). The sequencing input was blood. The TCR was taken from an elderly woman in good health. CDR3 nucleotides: TGTGCCAGCAGTTCCTCATGGACTGCGGGGGAGCAGTACTTC. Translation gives CASSSSWTAGEQYF.